The 26 T cell receptor beta chains below all came from one sample that was sequenced in a study of beta chain features in type 1 diabetes. Findings and limits, study-wide: Across all four CD4+ subsets, people with type 1 diabetes showed modestly shorter TCRB CDR3s.

No antigens are known for them. Sequencing targeted expressed TCRB transcripts, as all isolated RNA had been reverse transcribed. Sequencing used immunoSEQ multiplex PCR; TCRdb keeps in-frame clones, though not all of them. The data hold 250,000 to 350,000 clones, with over 14% observed a single time. What was sequenced was naive CD4+ T cells from blood. All receptors derive from a man aged 18 to 30 with type 1 diabetes.

This clone was seen a few times. CDR3 in DNA: TGTGCCAGTCGCGCGGGGGGGCCAACAGATACGCAGTATTTT. The encoded protein is CASRAGGPTDTQYF. The chain combines TRBV27 with TRBJ2-3; 9 bases align to TRBD2. The V gene end was trimmed by 9 bases and the J gene end by 3 bases; junction bases not matched to a gene: 7. The CDR3 totals 14 residues. Germline CDR1 is MNHEY and CDR2 is SMNVEV (reference sequence).

The chain uses TRBV28 and TRBJ1-2, with 7 bases aligning to TRBD1. Trimming at V came to 7 bases and at J to 2 bases, leaving 7 bases not matched to a gene. Germline V lookup: CDR1 MDHEN, CDR2 SYDVKM. The CDR3 is 14 amino acids. The CDR3, as DNA: TGTGCCAGCACTTCCGGACAGGCGAACTATGGCTACACCTTC. Encoded protein: CASTSGQANYGYTF.

CDR3 sequence: CASSSTTDTQYF. The CDR3 nucleotides are TGTGCCAGCAGCTCGACAACAGATACGCAGTATTTT. This sequence joins TRBV7-2 and TRBJ2-3; D is unclear. This CDR3 comprises 12 residues. The V and J ends lost 4 bases and 3 bases respectively, with 5 bases between them. Germline values: CDR1 SGHTA, CDR2 FQGNSA.

J is TRBJ2-1 and V is TRBV7-7, with 11 bases matching TRBD1. Germline CDR1 SSHAT, CDR2 FNYEAQ (reference sequence). The CDR3 is 17 residues long. The J segment lost 9 bases and the V segment lost 0 bases, leaving 10 bases of the junction unmatched. This CDR3 reads CASSLAPPGQGAIEQFF. For the CDR3, the DNA is TGTGCCAGCAGCTTAGCCCCCCCCGGACAGGGGGCAATTGAGCAGTTCTTC.

This chain connects TRBV9 to TRBJ2-5, with D perhaps TRBD2 (6 bases). The CDR3 contains 15 residues. V lost 3 bases and J lost 5, with 17 bases in between. The germline CDR1 and CDR2 sequences are SGDLS and YYNGEE. The CDR3 bases are TGTGCCAGCAGCGCCCACAGCGAGGGAGGCGAGACCCAGTACTTC. Protein: CASSAHSEGGETQYF.

This clone was counted a single time. This sample includes further DNA sequences coding for the same CDR3. The chain carries TRBV6-5 and TRBJ2-3; TRBD1 agrees at 8 bases. The CDR3 runs to 15 residues. V lost 6 bases and J lost 3; bases outside the gene matches: 8. The germline V gene encodes CDR1 MNHEY and CDR2 SVGAGI. This chain's CDR3 is CASSPRTGITDTQYF. As DNA, the CDR3 is TGTGCCAGCAGCCCAAGGACAGGGATAACAGATACGCAGTATTTT.

V gene TRBV5-1 combines with J gene TRBJ2-1, with 11 bases aligning to TRBD2. The J segment lost 8 bases and the V segment lost 0 bases, leaving 7 bases of the junction unmatched. The CDR3 contains 16 residues. Germline V gene sequence: CDR1 SGHRS, CDR2 YFSETQ. CDR3 protein: CASSLGLAGGLDEQFF. The DNA for the CDR3 is TGCGCCAGCAGCTTGGGCTTAGCGGGAGGGCTTGATGAGCAGTTCTTC.

The V call is TRBV29-1, the J call TRBJ2-3; possibly TRBD2 for D (6 bases). The CDR3 totals 13 residues. V lost 6 bases and J 5 bases, leaving 15 bases between the germline ends. CDR1 is SQVTM and CDR2 is ANQGSEA in the germline V gene. CDR3 nucleotides: TGCAGCGTGGGGGGTGGAGGGAGAGATACGCAGTATTTT. This gives the protein CSVGGGGRDTQYF.

This clone came up a few times. This chain joins TRBV30 and TRBJ2-3; TRBD2 matches at 10 bases. V gave up 0 bases and J gave up 4 bases; unmatched junction bases: 16. Germline CDR1 and CDR2: GTSNPN and SVGIG (reference sequence). The CDR3 is 19 amino acids. The CDR3 loop is CAWSVRGKLAGEGADTQYF. CDR3 coding DNA: TGTGCCTGGAGTGTACGTGGGAAGCTAGCGGGGGAAGGAGCAGATACGCAGTATTTT.

This clone was seen more than once but under ten times. The chain combines TRBV2 with TRBJ2-3; 13 bases align to TRBD2. This CDR3 spans 15 amino acids. V trimming: 7 bases; J trimming: 7 bases; junction bases outside the gene matches: 8. CDR1 and CDR2 from the germline V gene are SNHLY and FYNNEI. CDR3 in DNA: TGTGCCAGCACCGTACTAGCGGGGGGGCCAAATACGCAGTATTTT. Amino acids: CASTVLAGGPNTQYF.

The chain couples TRBV5-1 to TRBJ2-6, with D maybe TRBD1 (5 bases). Germline-derived CDR1 and CDR2 are SGHRS and YFSETQ. Between the trimmed V and J ends, which lost 9 bases and 0 bases, there was a span of 16 bases. The CDR3 runs 16 residues. This CDR3 reads CATRTTVYSGANVLTF. The CDR3 coding sequence is TGCGCCACCCGTACGACAGTATACTCTGGGGCCAACGTCCTGACTTTC.

J is TRBJ1-1 and V is TRBV9, with TRBD1 matching over 7 bases. V was pared by 0 bases and J by 0 bases, with 11 bases of the junction left unmatched. Germline CDR1 SGDLS, CDR2 YYNGEE. The CDR3 extends over 18 amino acids. The DNA of the CDR3 is TGTGCCAGCAGCGTAGAATCTGGGGACAGAGGGTTGAACACTGAAGCTTTCTTT. This translates into CASSVESGDRGLNTEAFF.

The rearrangement links TRBV29-1 to TRBJ2-2; possibly TRBD2 for D (7 bases). The CDR3 has 15 amino acids. V lost 4 bases to trimming and J lost 7 bases, with 19 bases between them. CDR1 and CDR2 (germline): SQVTM, ANQGSEA. The chain's CDR3 is CSVGRGGAMGGELFF. The CDR3 coding sequence is TGCAGCGTTGGAAGGGGGGGCGCCATGGGCGGGGAGCTGTTTTTT.

Only a few counts were recorded for this clone. The chain recombines TRBV23-1 with TRBJ1-2; D might be TRBD1 (6 bases). TRBV23-1 is designated an ORF whose function remains uncertain. CDR3 length: 14 amino acids. V lost 8 bases and J lost 5, with 18 bases in between. CDR3 sequence: CASQGYLTVYGYTF. CDR3 nucleotides: TGCGCCAGCCAGGGGTACCTGACAGTTTATGGCTACACCTTC.

This clone was observed a few times. The chain has TRBV4-3 and TRBJ2-1, with D perhaps matching TRBD2 (6 bases). The CDR3 is 15 amino acids. Germline V lookup: CDR1 LGHNA, CDR2 YSLEER. With 0 bases removed from V and 10 bases from J, the gap between germline ends came to 16 bases. The CDR3 coding sequence is TGCGCCAGCAGCCAAGAAGTTTCTCTAGCGCCAGAGCAGTTCTTC. Translation: CASSQEVSLAPEQFF.

CDR3 amino acids: CASHPRGNQPQHF. The DNA of the CDR3 is TGTGCCAGCCACCCCCGAGGCAATCAGCCCCAGCATTTT. The chain uses TRBV19 and TRBJ1-5; D is ambiguous. Trimming pared 9 bases from V and 2 bases from J, leaving 11 bases between. The CDR3 consists of 13 residues. Germline V gene sequence: CDR1 LNHDA, CDR2 SQIVND (reference sequence).

This clone was counted between two and nine times. This sequence joins TRBV15 and TRBJ2-7, with 12 bases lining up with TRBD2. The germline V gene encodes CDR1 LNHNV and CDR2 YYDKDF (reference sequence). The CDR3 length is 18 residues. Losses at the gene ends were 8 bases for V and 4 bases for J; bases not matched to a gene: 18. The CDR3 sequence is CATSTPTSGSSARYEQYF. CDR3 nucleotides: TGTGCCACCTCGACCCCGACTAGCGGGAGTTCTGCCCGATACGAGCAGTACTTC.

This clone has only a few counts. V is TRBV5-4 and J is TRBJ2-5; TRBD2 aligns across 10 bases. J lost 4 bases, V lost 4 bases, and 10 bases had no gene match. The V gene's germline CDR1 is SGHNT and CDR2 YYREEE (reference sequence). The CDR3 contains 16 residues. The CDR3 here is CASSGRERGGRETQYF. As DNA, the CDR3 is TGTGCCAGCAGCGGGCGGGAGCGGGGGGGCCGAGAGACCCAGTACTTC.

The chain joins TRBV28 to TRBJ1-1, with 12 bases that match TRBD1. The CDR3 is made up of 16 amino acids. Germline CDR1 is MDHEN and CDR2 is SYDVKM. V lost 4 bases and J lost 6; bases outside the gene matches: 9. In DNA, the CDR3 is TGTGCCAGCAGTTCCCCTGGGACAGGGGGCGACTCTGAAGCTTTCTTT. Protein: CASSSPGTGGDSEAFF.

The chain carries TRBV2 and TRBJ1-1; D gene unclear. V was clipped by 2 bases and J by 9 bases, with 7 bases between them. CDR1 and CDR2 (germline): SNHLY, FYNNEI. The CDR3 is 11 amino acids. The CDR3 DNA reads as TGTGCCAGCAGTGAACGCAGTAAAGCTTTCTTT. It yields the protein CASSERSKAFF.

This clone appeared a few times. The chain uses TRBV2 and TRBJ1-2; unclear D gene. Trimming stripped 2 bases from V and 9 bases from J, with 13 bases between. CDR3 size: 13 residues. Germline CDR1 reads SNHLY; CDR2 reads FYNNEI. The CDR3 sequence: CASSELLRQSYTF. In DNA form, the CDR3 reads TGTGCCAGCAGTGAATTACTTAGACAAAGCTACACCTTC.

V usage is TRBV5-5 and J usage is TRBJ2-7; D gene ambiguous. Trimming pared 4 bases from V and 4 bases from J, leaving 6 bases between. Looked up from germline, CDR1 is SGHKS and CDR2 is YYEKEE (reference sequence). CDR3 size: 11 residues. The CDR3 is CASSRGYEQYF. In nucleotides, the CDR3 is TGTGCCAGCAGCCGCGGTTACGAGCAGTACTTC.

The chain has TRBV30 and TRBJ2-5, with TRBD1 as a possible D gene (6 bases). V lost 4 bases, J lost 8 bases, and 20 bases lay in between. The V gene's germline CDR1 is GTSNPN and CDR2 SVGIG (reference sequence). This CDR3 has 14 residues. The CDR3, as DNA: TGTGCCTGGATCCAGGACAGTTTCTTCGGCACCCAGTACTTC. It is translated as CAWIQDSFFGTQYF.

The gene calls are TRBV7-9 and TRBJ2-2; weak D call: TRBD1 (5 bases). Germline loops: CDR1 SEHNR, CDR2 FQNEAQ (reference sequence). This CDR3 is built from 13 residues. Trimming left V 5 bases short and J 5 bases short, with 9 bases between. The CDR3 nucleotides are TGTGCCAGCAGCCTCCGACAGACCGGGGAGCTGTTTTTT. This encodes CASSLRQTGELFF.

This clone has a handful of counts. This chain uses TRBV19 with TRBJ2-3; 10 bases are a match to TRBD1. The V gene's germline CDR1 is LNHDA and CDR2 SQIVND (reference sequence). The CDR3 runs 16 residues. Trimming removed 6 bases from V and 1 base from J; junction bases left unmatched: 7. Here the CDR3 reads CASSKPGTGGTDTQYF. CDR3 in DNA: TGTGCCAGTAGCAAACCCGGGACAGGGGGCACAGATACGCAGTATTTT.

The chain couples TRBV15 to TRBJ2-5; D call uncertain. The end of the DNA aligns better with TRBJ2-7, so the J call may be wrong. CDR3 size: 13 residues. Per germline, CDR1 LNHNV and CDR2 YYDKDF (reference sequence). CDR3 DNA sequence: TGTGCCACCAGCAGTCGGGTTGACTACGAGCAGTACTTC. Encoded protein: CATSSRVDYEQYF.